These 10 T cell receptor beta chains originate from one sample sequenced in a study of early T cells in non-severe SARS-CoV-2 infection. MiXCR was run by TCRdb on the 5' RACE reads, yielding one entry per CDR3 protein. The sample has approximately 69,000 distinct CDR3 sequences; approximately 12% are singletons. Sequencing used whole blood. The origin of the receptors is an adult who was a healthcare worker with PCR-confirmed SARS-CoV-2 infection or an uninfected control (not recorded which).

This clonotype was counted between two and nine times. CDR3 coding DNA: TGCAGCGTTGAGAAGCGGGGGCACTACAATGAGCAGTTCTTC. Translation gives CSVEKRGHYNEQFF. The J gene is TRBJ2-1, the V gene TRBV29-1, with 8 bases matching TRBD2. The J segment lost 3 bases and the V segment lost 3 bases, leaving 4 bases of the junction unmatched. In germline, CDR1 is SQVTM, CDR2 ANQGSEA. The length of the CDR3 is 14 residues.

This clonotype was detected ten times or more. The J gene is TRBJ2-3, the V gene TRBV20-1; 12 bases match TRBD2. Losses at the gene ends were 4 bases for V and 6 bases for J; bases not matched to a gene: 8. Germline lookup yields CDR1 DFQATT and CDR2 SNEGSKA (reference sequence). The CDR3 spans 15 residues. CDR3 nucleotides: TGCAGTGCTACCCCGACTAGCGGGGGTATCGATACGCAGTATTTT. Amino acids: CSATPTSGGIDTQYF.

There are many counts of this clonotype. The chain recombines TRBV20-1 with TRBJ1-4; the D gene is possibly TRBD1 (6 bases). CDR1 DFQATT and CDR2 SNEGSKA come from the germline V gene (reference sequence). Trimming left V 6 bases short and J 1 base short, with 12 bases between. The CDR3 runs to 14 residues. CDR3 loop: CSAGTGLTNEKLFF. The CDR3 nucleotides are TGCAGTGCGGGAACAGGGTTAACTAATGAAAAACTGTTTTTT.

This clonotype was seen only a few times. J is TRBJ2-3 and V is TRBV11-2; tentatively, D is TRBD1 (5 bases). Germline assignment: CDR1 SGHAT and CDR2 FQNNGV. The V and J ends lost 1 base and 1 base respectively, with 12 bases between them. The CDR3 extends over 16 amino acids. CDR3 protein: CASSLVSQGGTDTQYF. In DNA form, the CDR3 reads TGTGCCAGCAGCTTAGTATCCCAGGGTGGCACAGATACGCAGTATTTT. Complete variable domain (other parts from reference TRBV11-2 and TRBJ2-3): EAGVAQSPRYKIIEKRQSVAFWCNPISGHATLYWYQQILGQGPKLLIQFQNNGVVDDSQLPKDRFSAERLKGVDSTLKIQPAKLEDSAVYLCASSLVSQGGTDTQYFGPGTRLTVL.

This chain joins TRBV5-1 and TRBJ2-7; D may be TRBD2 (6 bases). Germline CDR1 and CDR2: SGHRS and YFSETQ. This CDR3 comprises 14 residues. Trimming cost V 2 bases and J 2 bases, with 11 bases left between them. For the CDR3, the DNA is TGCGCCAGCAGCTTCCAGGCGGGGACCTACGAGCAGTACTTC. This codes for CASSFQAGTYEQYF.

This clonotype was counted a few times. The chain joins TRBV5-1 to TRBJ1-1; D is undetermined. This CDR3 has 15 residues. CDR1 and CDR2 (germline): SGHRS, YFSETQ. V lost 0 bases and J lost 4, with 13 bases in between. The CDR3 loop reads CASSLDRPLGTEAFF. DNA of the CDR3: TGCGCCAGCAGCTTGGACAGACCTTTGGGCACTGAAGCTTTCTTT. Complete variable domain (other parts from reference TRBV5-1 and TRBJ1-1): KAGVTQTPRYLIKTRGQQVTLSCSPISGHRSVSWYQQTPGQGLQFLFEYFSETQRNKGNFPGRFSGRQFSNSRSEMNVSTLELGDSALYLCASSLDRPLGTEAFFGQGTRLTVV.

The chain joins TRBV6-1 to TRBJ2-7, with D uncertain. Germline CDR1 and CDR2: MNHNS and SASEGT. The CDR3 totals 13 residues. V was trimmed by 8 bases and J by 0 bases, leaving 11 bases between them. The CDR3 coding sequence is TGTGCCAGCCAAAGTGGCAGCTCCTACGAGCAGTACTTC. It codes for CASQSGSSYEQYF.

In its sample, this clonotype was seen a few times. The rearrangement joins TRBV5-6 to TRBJ2-1, with D perhaps matching TRBD1 (6 bases). The germline V and J ends were trimmed by 9 bases and 7 bases, with 11 bases remaining between them. The CDR3 runs 11 residues. Germline lookup yields CDR1 SGHDT and CDR2 YYEEEE. The CDR3 loop is CATAGENEQFF. For the CDR3, the DNA is TGTGCCACCGCAGGGGAAAATGAGCAGTTCTTC.

This clonotype was counted between two and nine times. The chain links TRBV29-1 to TRBJ2-7; D gene ambiguous. Germline CDR1 is SQVTM and CDR2 is ANQGSEA. Trimming cost V 6 bases and J 1 base, with 7 bases left between them. The CDR3 sequence is 11 residues long. The DNA for the CDR3 is TGCAGCGTCGCCTGGTCCTACGAGCAGTACTTC. Encoded protein: CSVAWSYEQYF.

The chain is built from TRBV29-1 and TRBJ2-7; D perhaps matches TRBD2 (6 bases). From germline, CDR1 is SQVTM and CDR2 ANQGSEA. V lost 6 bases and J lost 3, with 12 bases in between. CDR3 size: 12 residues. This CDR3 reads CSVRDSLYEQYF. The DNA for the CDR3 is TGCAGCGTCCGGGACTCACTCTACGAGCAGTACTTC.